This TCR beta chain stems from a study of control samples from healthy donors and cancer patients. Libraries were prepared by immunoSEQ multiplex PCR; TCRdb keeps only in-frame clonotypes and omits some of them. The sample contains 93,000 or so clones, roughly 90% of which appear only once. The CDR3 runs to 15 residues. Germline V gives CDR1 KGHSH, CDR2 LQKENI. Trimming took 3 bases from V and 2 from J, leaving 11 bases between them. The receptor was isolated from a man aged 55 to 70 with lung cancer. The chain is built from TRBV18 and TRBJ2-4; the D gene is possibly TRBD2 (6 bases). The sample taken for sequencing was PBMCs. The CDR3 DNA follows: TGTGCCAGCTCACCCTCCGGGGGACCCAAAAACATTCAGTACTTC. Translating it yields CASSPSGGPKNIQYF.